These 18 T cell receptor beta chains share one sample of origin, sequenced in a study of T cell repertoires in cytomegalovirus infection. A single record per CDR3 protein comes from TCRdb applying MiXCR to the reads. The table includes approximately 150,000 distinct CDR3 sequences, 15% to 20% detected once. The sample consisted of CD8+ T cells from PBMCs. These receptors were taken from a human donor in good health (CMV status not recorded). Some clones in this sample may be carry-over from other donors' samples.

This clonotype was detected only a few times. The chain recombines TRBV7-9 with TRBJ1-1; weak D call: TRBD1 (5 bases). Between the trimmed V and J ends, which lost 5 bases and 11 bases, there was a span of 18 bases. Germline CDR1 reads SEHNR; CDR2 reads FQNEAQ (reference sequence). CDR3 length equals 13 residues. Here the CDR3 DNA reads TGTGCCAGCAGCCCCCCCGGGACCAAGGGGGCTTTCTTT. Its translation is CASSPPGTKGAFF.

This clonotype turned up a few times. V and J are TRBV7-2 and TRBJ2-7; 9 positions match TRBD2. Germline loops: CDR1 SGHTA, CDR2 FQGNSA. J was trimmed by 2 bases and V by 0 bases; bases with no gene match: 2. This CDR3 contains 15 residues. CDR3 protein: CASSLASGGAYEQYF. Written as DNA, the CDR3 is TGTGCCAGCAGCTTAGCTAGCGGGGGAGCCTACGAGCAGTACTTC.

The chain employs TRBV7-6 and TRBJ2-7, with 11 nucleotides matching TRBD1. Germline-derived CDR1 and CDR2 are SGHVS and FNYEAQ. This CDR3 region has 13 residues. The J segment lost 7 bases and the V segment lost 4 bases, leaving 3 bases of the junction unmatched. Here the CDR3 DNA reads TGTGCCAGCAGCTCCGGGACAGGGGGAGAGCAGTACTTC. This translates into CASSSGTGGEQYF. Together with reference TRBV7-6 and TRBJ2-7, the CDR3 gives the full variable domain: GAGVSQSPRYKVTKRGQDVALRCDPISGHVSLYWYRQALGQGPEFLTYFNYEAQQDKSGLPNDRFSAERPEGSISTLTIQRTEQRDSAMYRCASSSGTGGEQYFGPGTRLTVT.

V gene TRBV7-8 combines with J gene TRBJ1-2; D unclear. Germline lookup yields CDR1 SGHVS and CDR2 FQNEAQ. The CDR3 has 13 residues. Trimming took 1 base from V and 7 from J, leaving 10 bases between them. The CDR3 loop is CASSLDPGPGYTF. CDR3 sequence (DNA): TGTGCCAGCAGCTTAGACCCCGGGCCTGGCTACACCTTC.

The chain is built from TRBV5-5 and TRBJ1-1, with unresolved D. This CDR3 comprises 16 residues. Germline loops: CDR1 SGHKS, CDR2 YYEKEE (reference sequence). Trimming removed 4 bases at V and 4 bases at J, with 20 bases between. The CDR3 loop is CASSQRALSGSTEAFF. Written as DNA, the CDR3 is TGTGCCAGCAGCCAACGGGCCCTAAGCGGTAGCACTGAAGCTTTCTTT.

V usage is TRBV7-2 and J usage is TRBJ2-7; D may be TRBD1 or TRBD2 (5 bases each). Germline-derived CDR1 and CDR2 are SGHTA and FQGNSA. CDR3 length equals 15 residues. The ends were cut back, 1 base at V and 3 bases at J, with 13 bases in the middle. The CDR3 here is CASSLVGLGDYEQYF. The CDR3 nucleotides read TGTGCCAGCAGCTTAGTTGGTTTGGGGGACTACGAGCAGTACTTC.

This clonotype was found many times. This chain links TRBV10-3 with TRBJ1-1; the D is unclear. In germline, CDR1 is ENHRY, CDR2 SYGVKD. V was clipped by 3 bases and J by 1 base, with 9 bases between them. This CDR3 contains 14 residues. CDR3 sequence (DNA): TGTGCCATCAGTGATCCCCAAAAGAACACTGAAGCTTTCTTT. This translates into CAISDPQKNTEAFF.

This clonotype was observed a few times. The chain is built from TRBV11-2 and TRBJ2-2; no firm D call. Trimming removed 2 bases from V and 0 bases from J, with 7 bases in between. There are 15 residues in the CDR3. The germline V gene has CDR1 SGHAT and CDR2 FQNNGV. Written as DNA, the CDR3 is TGTGCCAGCAGCTTATTCCCCACGAACACCGGGGAGCTGTTTTTT. It codes for CASSLFPTNTGELFF.

This clonotype was seen just once. The chain carries TRBV25-1 and TRBJ2-1; D perhaps matches TRBD2 (5 bases). V lost 3 bases and J lost 4, with 16 bases in between. This CDR3 region has 16 residues. Germline lookup yields CDR1 MGHDK and CDR2 SYGVNS. CDR3 in amino acids: CASSDPGRVRYNEQFF. The CDR3 bases are TGTGCCAGCAGTGACCCTGGGCGGGTACGGTACAATGAGCAGTTCTTC.

The chain employs TRBV20-1 and TRBJ2-7; D gene ambiguous. This CDR3 is built from 11 residues. V lost 5 bases and J 2 bases, leaving 7 bases between the germline ends. The V gene's germline CDR1 is DFQATT and CDR2 SNEGSKA (reference sequence). The CDR3 bases are TGCAGTGCTGGCACCGCCTACGAGCAGTACTTC. This sequence encodes CSAGTAYEQYF.

The chain is built from TRBV28 and TRBJ1-1; D is undetermined. Germline lookup yields CDR1 MDHEN and CDR2 SYDVKM. V lost 6 bases, J lost 0 bases, and 26 bases lay in between. The CDR3 consists of 19 residues. The CDR3 DNA reads as TGTGCCAGCAGACCCGTGGGTACCACTATAAAACTCATGAACACTGAAGCTTTCTTT. Protein: CASRPVGTTIKLMNTEAFF.

This clonotype was seen more than once but under ten times. The chain carries TRBV7-9 and TRBJ2-7; TRBD2 matches 7 bases. J was trimmed by 9 bases and V by 6 bases; bases with no gene match: 14. CDR1 SEHNR and CDR2 FQNEAQ come from the germline V gene (reference sequence). The CDR3 consists of 14 residues. DNA for the CDR3: TGTGCCAGCAGTCTAGGGGAGGGGAGGGACCGGCAGTACTTC. The encoded protein is CASSLGEGRDRQYF.

There are a few counts of this clonotype. CDR3 amino acids: CAAGTGLSSTDTQYF. The CDR3 nucleotides are TGTGCCGCCGGGACAGGCCTATCTAGCACAGATACGCAGTATTTT. The chain uses TRBV7-2 and TRBJ2-3; TRBD1 aligns across 8 bases. Per the germline V gene, CDR1 is SGHTA and CDR2 is FQGNSA. The CDR3 extends over 15 amino acids. The V and J ends lost 11 bases and 0 bases, in that order; junction bases with no gene match: 10.

This clonotype was seen a handful of times. The chain links TRBV6-2 or TRBV6-3 to TRBJ1-6, with TRBD1 matching over 8 bases. The length of the CDR3 is 14 residues. V shed 4 bases, J shed 8 bases, and the junction held 4 bases outside the gene matches. The germline CDR1 and CDR2 sequences are MNHEY and SVGEGT. CDR3 nucleotide sequence: TGTGCCAGCAGTTCCGACAGGGGAGATTCACCCCTCCACTTT. This encodes CASSSDRGDSPLHF.

This clonotype was observed a few times. The genes are TRBV28 and TRBJ1-5; 9 nucleotides align to TRBD1. CDR1 is MDHEN, CDR2 SYDVKM, per germline. V was clipped by 6 bases and J by 6 bases; unmatched bases: 9. The CDR3 contains 15 residues. The CDR3 coding sequence is TGTGCCAGCAGATACGGTACAGGGGGCGTTCAGCCCCAGCATTTT. Translating gives CASRYGTGGVQPQHF.

V is TRBV7-2 and J is TRBJ2-7, with TRBD1 matching over 10 bases. Looked up from germline, CDR1 is SGHTA and CDR2 is FQGNSA. CDR3 length: 15 residues. The ends lost 5 bases at V and 2 bases at J; junction bases unmatched: 6. The CDR3 DNA reads TGTGCCAGCAGCGAGATGGGACAGGGGACCTACGAGCAGTACTTC. Translating gives CASSEMGQGTYEQYF. The full variable domain, its missing parts supplied by reference TRBV7-2 and TRBJ2-7, is GAGVSQSPSNKVTEKGKDVELRCDPISGHTALYWYRQSLGQGLEFLIYFQGNSAPDKSGLPSDRFSAERTGGSVSTLTIQRTQQEDSAVYLCASSEMGQGTYEQYFGPGTRLTVT.

This clonotype was observed a few times. This chain uses TRBV7-2 with TRBJ2-3; maybe TRBD2 (5 bases). Germline V gene lookup returns CDR1 SGHTA and CDR2 FQGNSA. The CDR3 is 13 amino acids. Trimming shortened V by 7 bases and J by 4 bases, and 12 bases separated the two germline ends. CDR3 region: CASNLARADTQYF. The CDR3 coding sequence is TGTGCCAGCAACCTAGCAAGGGCAGATACGCAGTATTTT.

The rearrangement uses TRBV7-6 and TRBJ1-1; no reliable D call. The CDR3 sequence is 11 residues long. Trimming shortened V by 5 bases and J by 5 bases, and 6 bases separated the two germline ends. Germline V lookup: CDR1 SGHVS, CDR2 FNYEAQ. CDR3 amino acids: CASSPQTEAFF. The CDR3, as DNA: TGTGCCAGCAGCCCCCAAACTGAAGCTTTCTTT.